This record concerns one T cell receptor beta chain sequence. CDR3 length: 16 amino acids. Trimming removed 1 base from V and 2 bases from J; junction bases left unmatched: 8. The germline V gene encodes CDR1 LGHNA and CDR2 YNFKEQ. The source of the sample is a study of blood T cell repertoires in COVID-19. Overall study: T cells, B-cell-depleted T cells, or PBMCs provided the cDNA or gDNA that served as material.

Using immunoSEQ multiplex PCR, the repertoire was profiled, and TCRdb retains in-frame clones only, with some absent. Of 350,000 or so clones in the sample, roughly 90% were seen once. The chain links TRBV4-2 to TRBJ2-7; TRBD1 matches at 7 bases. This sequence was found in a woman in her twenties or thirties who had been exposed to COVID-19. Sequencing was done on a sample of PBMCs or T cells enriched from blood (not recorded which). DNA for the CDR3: TGTGCCAGCAGCCAAGGCCCGGACAGGTGGACCTACGAGCAGTACTTC. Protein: CASSQGPDRWTYEQYF.